This T cell receptor beta chain derives from a study of naive and memory T cell subsets. V was trimmed by 0 bases and J by 4 bases, leaving 11 bases between them. This CDR3 has 14 amino acids. From germline, CDR1 is SGHNT and CDR2 YYREEE (reference sequence). Both TRBC1 and TRBC2 were covered by a beta constant-region primer of two equimolar oligonucleotides. TCRdb called the UMI-ligation and nested PCR reads again in MiXCR, with one record for every CDR3 protein. Of 89,000 or so distinct CDR3 sequences listed, roughly 14% are singletons. The sample taken for sequencing was central memory CD4+ T cells from blood. The rearrangement links TRBV5-4 to TRBJ2-7, with a weak D call TRBD2 (6 bases). The TCR comes from a human donor in good health. CDR3 coding DNA: TGTGCCAGCAGCTTGGCCCCGGGAGTATACGAGCAGTACTTC. Translated: CASSLAPGVYEQYF.